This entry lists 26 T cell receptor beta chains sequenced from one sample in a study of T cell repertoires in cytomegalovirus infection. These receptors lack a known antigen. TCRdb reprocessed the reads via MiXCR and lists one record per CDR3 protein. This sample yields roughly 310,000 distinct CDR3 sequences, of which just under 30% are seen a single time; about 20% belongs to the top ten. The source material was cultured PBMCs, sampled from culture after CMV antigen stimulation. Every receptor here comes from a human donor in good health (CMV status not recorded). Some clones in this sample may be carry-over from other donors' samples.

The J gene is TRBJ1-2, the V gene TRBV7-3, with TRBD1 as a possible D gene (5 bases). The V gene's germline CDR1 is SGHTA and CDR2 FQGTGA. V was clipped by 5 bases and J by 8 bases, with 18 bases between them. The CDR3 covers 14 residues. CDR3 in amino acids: CASSPGTGLGGYTF. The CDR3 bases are TGTGCCAGCAGCCCTGGGACGGGCTTAGGGGGCTACACCTTC.

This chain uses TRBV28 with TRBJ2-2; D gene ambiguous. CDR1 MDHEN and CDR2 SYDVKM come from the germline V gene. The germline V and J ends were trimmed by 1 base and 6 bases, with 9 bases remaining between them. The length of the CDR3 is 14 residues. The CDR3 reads CASSLSEVAGELFF. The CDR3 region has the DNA TGTGCCAGCAGTTTATCCGAGGTGGCCGGGGAGCTGTTTTTT.

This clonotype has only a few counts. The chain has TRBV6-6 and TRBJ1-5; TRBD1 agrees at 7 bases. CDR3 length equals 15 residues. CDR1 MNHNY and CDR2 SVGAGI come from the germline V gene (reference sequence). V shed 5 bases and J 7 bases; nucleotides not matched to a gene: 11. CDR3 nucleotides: TGTGCCAGCAGTGCCTCTACAGGGGATGGGCAGCCCCAGCATTTT. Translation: CASSASTGDGQPQHF.

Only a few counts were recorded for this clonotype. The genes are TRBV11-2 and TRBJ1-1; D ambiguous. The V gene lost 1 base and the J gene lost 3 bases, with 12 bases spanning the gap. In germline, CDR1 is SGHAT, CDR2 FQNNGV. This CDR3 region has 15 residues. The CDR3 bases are TGTGCCAGCAGCTTAGCCCCGGCAGGTCACACTGAAGCTTTCTTT. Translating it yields CASSLAPAGHTEAFF.

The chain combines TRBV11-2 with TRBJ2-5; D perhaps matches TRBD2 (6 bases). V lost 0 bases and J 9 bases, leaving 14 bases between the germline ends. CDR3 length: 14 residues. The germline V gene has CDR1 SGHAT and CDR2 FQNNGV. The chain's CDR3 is CASSLDLLGGAQYF. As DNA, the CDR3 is TGTGCCAGCAGCTTAGATCTACTGGGAGGAGCCCAGTACTTC.

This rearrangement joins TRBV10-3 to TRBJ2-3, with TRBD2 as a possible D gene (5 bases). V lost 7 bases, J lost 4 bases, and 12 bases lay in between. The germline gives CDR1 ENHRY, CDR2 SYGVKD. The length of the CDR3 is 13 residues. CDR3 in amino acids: CAITDLMSDTQYF. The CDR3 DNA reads TGTGCCATCACGGACTTGATGTCAGATACGCAGTATTTT.

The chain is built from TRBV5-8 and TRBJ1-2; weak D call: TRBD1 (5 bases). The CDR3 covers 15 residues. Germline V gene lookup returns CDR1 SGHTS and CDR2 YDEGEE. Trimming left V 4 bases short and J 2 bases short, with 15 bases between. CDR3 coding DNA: TGTGCCAGCAGCCCCAGAGGGGTCGACAACTATGGCTACACCTTC. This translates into CASSPRGVDNYGYTF.

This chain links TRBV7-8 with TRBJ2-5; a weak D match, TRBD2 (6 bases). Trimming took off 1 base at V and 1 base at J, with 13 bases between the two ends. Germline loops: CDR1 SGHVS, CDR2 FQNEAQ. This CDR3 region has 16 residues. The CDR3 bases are TGTGCCAGCAGCTTAGGGGCGGCGGGATCCCAAGAGACCCAGTACTTC. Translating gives CASSLGAAGSQETQYF.

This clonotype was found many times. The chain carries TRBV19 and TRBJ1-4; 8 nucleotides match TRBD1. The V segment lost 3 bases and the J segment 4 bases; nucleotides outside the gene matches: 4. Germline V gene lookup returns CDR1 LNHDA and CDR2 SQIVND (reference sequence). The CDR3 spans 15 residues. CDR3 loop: CASSISGTGNEKLFF. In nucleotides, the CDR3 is TGTGCCAGTAGTATTAGTGGGACAGGTAATGAAAAACTGTTTTTT.

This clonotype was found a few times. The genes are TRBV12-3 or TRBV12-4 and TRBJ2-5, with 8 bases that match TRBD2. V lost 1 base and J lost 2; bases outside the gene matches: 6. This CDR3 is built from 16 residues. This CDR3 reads CASSLGLGTSQETQYF. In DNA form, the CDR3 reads TGTGCCAGCAGTTTAGGTCTGGGGACTAGTCAAGAGACCCAGTACTTC.

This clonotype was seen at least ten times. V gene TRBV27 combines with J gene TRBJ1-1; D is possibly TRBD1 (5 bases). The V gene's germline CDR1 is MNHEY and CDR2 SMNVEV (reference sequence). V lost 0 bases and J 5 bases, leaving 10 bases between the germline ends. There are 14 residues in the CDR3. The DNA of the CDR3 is TGTGCCAGCAGTTTATCTCGGGGGGGGACTGAAGCTTTCTTT. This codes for CASSLSRGGTEAFF.

CDR3 region: CASSITSFDEQFF. DNA for the CDR3: TGTGCCAGTAGTATTACTAGCTTCGATGAGCAGTTCTTC. The chain employs TRBV19 and TRBJ2-1; D might be TRBD2 (6 bases). The germline gives CDR1 LNHDA, CDR2 SQIVND (reference sequence). The CDR3 spans 13 residues. With 3 bases removed from V and 8 bases from J, the gap between germline ends came to 11 bases. Full variable domain (rest looked up from reference TRBV19 and TRBJ2-1): DGGITQSPKYLFRKEGQNVTLSCEQNLNHDAMYWYRQDPGQGLRLIYYSQIVNDFQKGDIAEGYSVSREKKESFPLTVTSAQKNPTAFYLCASSITSFDEQFFGPGTRLTVL.

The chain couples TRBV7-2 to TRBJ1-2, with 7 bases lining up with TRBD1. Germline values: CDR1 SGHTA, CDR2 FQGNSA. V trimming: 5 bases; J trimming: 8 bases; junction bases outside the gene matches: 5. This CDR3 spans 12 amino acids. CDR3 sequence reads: CASSEQGRGYTF. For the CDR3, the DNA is TGTGCCAGCAGCGAACAGGGGAGAGGCTACACCTTC.

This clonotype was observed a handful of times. CDR3 bases: TGTGCCAGCAGCTTAGGTCAGAACTTGAACACTGAAGCTTTCTTT. Its protein is CASSLGQNLNTEAFF. The rearrangement links TRBV11-2 to TRBJ1-1; D gene uncertain. The germline CDR1 and CDR2 sequences are SGHAT and FQNNGV. V was clipped by 1 base and J by 0 bases, with 9 bases between them. The CDR3 spans 15 residues. Drawing the rest from reference TRBV11-2 and TRBJ1-1, the complete variable domain is EAGVAQSPRYKIIEKRQSVAFWCNPISGHATLYWYQQILGQGPKLLIQFQNNGVVDDSQLPKDRFSAERLKGVDSTLKIQPAKLEDSAVYLCASSLGQNLNTEAFFGQGTRLTVV.

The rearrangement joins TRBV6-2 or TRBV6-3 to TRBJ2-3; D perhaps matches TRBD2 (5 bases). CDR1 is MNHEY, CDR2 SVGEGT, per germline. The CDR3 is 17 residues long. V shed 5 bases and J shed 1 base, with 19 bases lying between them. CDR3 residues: CASSEEMEPAGTDTQYF. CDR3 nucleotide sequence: TGTGCCAGCAGTGAAGAGATGGAGCCAGCGGGCACAGATACGCAGTATTTT.

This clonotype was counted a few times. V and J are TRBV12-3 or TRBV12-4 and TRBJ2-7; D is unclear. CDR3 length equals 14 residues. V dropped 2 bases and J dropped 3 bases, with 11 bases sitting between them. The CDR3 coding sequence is TGTGCCAGCAGTTTATCAAGATTCGGCTACGAGCAGTACTTC. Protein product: CASSLSRFGYEQYF.

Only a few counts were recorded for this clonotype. CDR3 nucleotides: TGTGCCAGCAGTTACGCGGGGAATGAGCAGTTCTTC. This gives the protein CASSYAGNEQFF. This chain joins TRBV6-5 and TRBJ2-1; possibly TRBD2 for D (6 bases). Looked up from germline, CDR1 is MNHEY and CDR2 is SVGAGI. V was pared by 2 bases and J by 7 bases, with 6 bases between. The CDR3 spans 12 residues.

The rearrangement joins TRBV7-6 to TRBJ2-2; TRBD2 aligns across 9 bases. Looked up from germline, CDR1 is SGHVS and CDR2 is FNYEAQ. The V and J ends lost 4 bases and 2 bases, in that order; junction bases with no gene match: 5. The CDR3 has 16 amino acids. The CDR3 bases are TGTGCCAGCAGCTATGGACTAGCGATAAACACCGGGGAGCTGTTTTTT. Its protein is CASSYGLAINTGELFF.

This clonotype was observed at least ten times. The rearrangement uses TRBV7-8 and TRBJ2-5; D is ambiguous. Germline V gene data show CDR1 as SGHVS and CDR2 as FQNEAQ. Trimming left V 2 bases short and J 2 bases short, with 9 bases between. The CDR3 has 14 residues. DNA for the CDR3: TGTGCCAGCAGCTTAAGGGATCTACAAGAGACCCAGTACTTC. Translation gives CASSLRDLQETQYF. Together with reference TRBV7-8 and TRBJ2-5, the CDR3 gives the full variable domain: GAGVSQSPRYKVAKRGQDVALRCDPISGHVSLFWYQQALGQGPEFLTYFQNEAQLDKSGLPSDRFFAERPEGSVSTLKIQRTQQEDSAVYLCASSLRDLQETQYFGPGTRLLVL.

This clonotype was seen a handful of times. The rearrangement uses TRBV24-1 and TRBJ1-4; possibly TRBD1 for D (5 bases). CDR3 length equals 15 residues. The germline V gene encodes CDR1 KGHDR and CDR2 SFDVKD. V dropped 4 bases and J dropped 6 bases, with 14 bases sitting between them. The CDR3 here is CATSEGGAPDEKLFF. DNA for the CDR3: TGTGCCACCAGTGAAGGCGGGGCTCCGGATGAAAAACTGTTTTTT.

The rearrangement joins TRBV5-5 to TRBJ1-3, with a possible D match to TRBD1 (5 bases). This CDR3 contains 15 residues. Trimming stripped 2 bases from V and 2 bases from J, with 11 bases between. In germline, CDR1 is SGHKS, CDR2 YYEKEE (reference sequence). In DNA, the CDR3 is TGTGCCAGCAGCTTAGCCGGGACGGCTGGAAACACCATATATTTT. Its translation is CASSLAGTAGNTIYF.

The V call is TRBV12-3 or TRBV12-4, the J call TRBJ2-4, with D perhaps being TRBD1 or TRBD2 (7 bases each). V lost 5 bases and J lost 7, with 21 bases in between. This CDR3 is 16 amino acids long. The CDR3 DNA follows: TGTGCCAGCAGTCCCTCCGGGACAGACGGGAGGAACATTCAGTACTTC. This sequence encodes CASSPSGTDGRNIQYF.

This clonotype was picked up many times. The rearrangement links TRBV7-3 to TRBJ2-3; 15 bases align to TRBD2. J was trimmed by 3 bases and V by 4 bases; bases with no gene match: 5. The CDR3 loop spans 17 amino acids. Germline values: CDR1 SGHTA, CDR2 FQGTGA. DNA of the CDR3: TGTGCCAGCAGCTCCCGGACTAGCGGGAGGGCAACAGATACGCAGTATTTT. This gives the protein CASSSRTSGRATDTQYF. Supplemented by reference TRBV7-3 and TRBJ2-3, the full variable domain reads GAGVSQTPSNKVTEKGKYVELRCDPISGHTALYWYRQSLGQGPEFLIYFQGTGAADDSGLPNDRFFAVRPEGSVSTLKIQRTERGDSAVYLCASSSRTSGRATDTQYFGPGTRLTVL.

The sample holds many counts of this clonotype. The CDR3: CASSLDREERNEKLFF. CDR3 in DNA: TGTGCCAGCAGCTTAGATCGGGAGGAGAGGAATGAAAAACTGTTTTTT. The chain combines TRBV7-8 with TRBJ1-4; D not resolved. The CDR3 spans 16 residues. The germline V gene has CDR1 SGHVS and CDR2 FQNEAQ. Trimming cost V 1 base and J 5 bases, with 14 bases left between them.

The CDR3 loop reads CSVETSTEAFF. In DNA, the CDR3 is TGCAGCGTTGAAACCAGCACTGAAGCTTTCTTT. This chain uses TRBV29-1 with TRBJ1-1, with unresolved D. V gave up 2 bases and J gave up 4 bases, with 5 bases separating them. The CDR3 totals 11 residues. Germline CDR1 is SQVTM and CDR2 is ANQGSEA.

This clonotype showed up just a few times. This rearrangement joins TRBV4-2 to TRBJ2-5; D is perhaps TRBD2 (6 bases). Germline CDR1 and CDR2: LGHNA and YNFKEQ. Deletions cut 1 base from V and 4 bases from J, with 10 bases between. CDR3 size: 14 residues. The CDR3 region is CASSQGGGRETQYF. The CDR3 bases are TGTGCCAGCAGCCAAGGGGGAGGAAGAGAGACCCAGTACTTC.